What follows is one T cell receptor (beta chain) and its context. Its antigen is as yet unknown. Per donor, a minimum of one pre-ART and a minimum of two post-ART PBMC samples were available. This sample is part of a study of long-term antiretroviral therapy in people with HIV. Study-wide findings and caveats: Diversity measured after ART increased yet remained under transplant donor controls.

The CDR3 has 14 amino acids. Germline V lookup: CDR1 SGHAT, CDR2 FQDESV (reference sequence). V was pared by 1 base and J by 3 bases, with 10 bases between. The run of the v3.0 immunoSEQ assay was at survey level. Researchers set sequencing to target roughly 40,000-55,000 T-cell genomes per sample. Sequencing used immunoSEQ multiplex PCR; TCRdb keeps in-frame clones, though not all of them. The sample lists approximately 33,000 clones, 70% to 90% occurring once. The source of this sequence is a man aged 18 to 29 with HIV. The sample here was unsorted PBMCs, taken 0.8 years before starting antiretroviral therapy. V is TRBV11-1 and J is TRBJ2-7; D gene uncertain. The CDR3 bases are TGTGCCAGCAGCTTAGGTATGGTGGGCTACGAGCAGTACTTC. Translating it yields CASSLGMVGYEQYF.